The sample holds many counts of the clone carrying this TCR beta chain. The antigen is undetermined. Germline-derived CDR1 and CDR2 are DFQATT and SNEGSKA (reference sequence). This CDR3 region has 11 residues. This specimen comes from a study of Ad26.COV2.S vaccination and SARS-CoV-2 variants. Background on the study: Donor had been placed in the Ad26.COV2.S arm of the COV1001 trial. Once, or twice with 56 days between doses, Ad26.COV2.S was given intramuscularly.

Study-level findings and limits: Vaccine recipients and placebo recipients showed similar non-spike TCR breadth. Vaccine recipients posted higher spike-specific TCR breadth than their placebo counterparts.

Data came from immunoSEQ multiplex PCR; TCRdb stores just in-frame clones and leaves some out. Of roughly 320,000 clones listed, around 86% were seen once; the top ten hold about 3.5%. The treatment: about 20 received Ad26.COV2.S at low or high dose, single or two shots; several received placebo; per-sample allocation not given. Vaccine and placebo recipients were sampled on day 63 after the first injection. This TCR was recovered from a person between 18 and 60 years old who received the Ad26.COV2.S COVID-19 vaccine or a placebo. The sample was peripheral blood, taken in a trial of Ad26.COV2.S vaccine versus placebo. The gene calls are TRBV20-1 and TRBJ1-2, with D hard to call. The CDR3 region has the DNA TGCAGCGCCGAGCCGGCAGGCGGCTACACCTTC. Its protein is CSAEPAGGYTF.